A single sample is the source of the 5 T cell receptor beta chains below, sequenced in a study of immune cell composition in non-small cell lung cancer. Sequencing used immunoSEQ multiplex PCR; TCRdb keeps in-frame clones, though not all of them. The data contain about 7,500 clones, roughly 65% of them singletons. The sample consisted of lung tumor tissue. These receptors all stem from a human donor with non-small cell lung cancer.

This clone has only a few counts. This chain uses TRBV12-5 with TRBJ1-6, with 7 nucleotides matching TRBD1. CDR1 is LGHNT, CDR2 FRNRAP, per germline. The CDR3 has 15 amino acids. J was trimmed by 9 bases and V by 1 base; bases with no gene match: 6. CDR3 nucleotides: TGTGCTAGTGGTTTGGAGGGGGCAGGTGGTTCACCCCTCCACTTT. As protein: CASGLEGAGGSPLHF.

The gene calls are TRBV30 and TRBJ1-4; D unclear. CDR3 size: 12 residues. Trimming shortened V by 2 bases and J by 7 bases, and 8 bases separated the two germline ends. Germline V gene lookup returns CDR1 GTSNPN and CDR2 SVGIG (reference sequence). CDR3 DNA sequence: TGTGCCTGGAGTAGTCCCGGTGAAAAACTGTTTTTT. Protein sequence: CAWSSPGEKLFF.

V and J are TRBV7-9 and TRBJ1-2; perhaps TRBD1 as D (5 bases). V was trimmed by 1 base and J by 1 base, leaving 7 bases between them. Germline CDR1 reads SEHNR; CDR2 reads FQNEAQ (reference sequence). CDR3 length: 14 residues. In DNA form, the CDR3 reads TGTGCCAGCAGCTTAGTAGGGGTTAACTATGGCTACACCTTC. Translated: CASSLVGVNYGYTF.

A few counts support this clone. The gene calls are TRBV6-5 and TRBJ2-7; 7 nucleotides line up with TRBD1. Germline V gene data show CDR1 as MNHEY and CDR2 as SVGAGI. The CDR3 spans 14 residues. V was clipped by 5 bases and J by 2 bases; unmatched bases: 6. The CDR3 here is CASSRTGPPYEQYF. The CDR3 DNA is TGTGCCAGCAGTCGGACAGGACCCCCCTACGAGCAGTACTTC.

The rearrangement links TRBV6-1 to TRBJ1-5; D may be TRBD1 (5 bases). The CDR3 runs 15 residues. With 6 bases removed from V and 1 base from J, the gap between germline ends came to 13 bases. Germline V gene data show CDR1 as MNHNS and CDR2 as SASEGT. The CDR3 DNA reads TGTGCCAGCAGGGCGACAGTTTGGAGCAATCAGCCCCAGCATTTT. This codes for CASRATVWSNQPQHF.